The 24 T cell receptor beta chains given below trace back to one sample, sequenced in a study of blood T cell repertoires in COVID-19 (dated by TCRdb to 2020 to 2022). Library method: the immunoSEQ multiplex PCR assay. The immuneACCESS repertoire file appears here via TCRdb, limited to in-frame rearrangements. These files lack a portion of the clones; in checked studies, under half of the deficit traces to unresolved V genes, and the cause of the others is not known. This sample has fewer than 250,000 clones in its table, and about 85% of those were observed once. Jointly, the top ten make up approximately 0.99% of the sample. Sequencing was performed on peripheral blood. The receptors derive from a man between 60 and 75 years old with COVID-19, enrolled during active disease.

The chain carries TRBV5-1 and TRBJ2-2, with 12 bases that match TRBD2. V lost 4 bases, J lost 4 bases, and 8 bases stayed unmatched. Germline CDR1 reads SGHRS; CDR2 reads YFSETQ. The CDR3 has 17 amino acids. The DNA for the CDR3 is TGCGCCAGCAGCCTAAGGACTAGCGGGACGGGCACCGGGGAGCTGTTTTTT. Protein: CASSLRTSGTGTGELFF. The full variable domain, with the rest looked up from reference TRBV5-1 and TRBJ2-2, is KAGVTQTPRYLIKTRGQQVTLSCSPISGHRSVSWYQQTPGQGLQFLFEYFSETQRNKGNFPGRFSGRQFSNSRSEMNVSTLELGDSALYLCASSLRTSGTGTGELFFGEGSRLTVL.

This clone was recorded once. V usage is TRBV27 and J usage is TRBJ1-4; 7 nucleotides align to TRBD1. V was clipped by 3 bases and J by 11 bases; unmatched bases: 6. The CDR3 is made up of 13 amino acids. Looked up from germline, CDR1 is MNHEY and CDR2 is SMNVEV (reference sequence). As DNA, the CDR3 is TGTGCCAGCAGTTTGGAGGGGGCAAGGAAACTGTTTTTT. This codes for CASSLEGARKLFF.

The chain carries TRBV27 and TRBJ1-2; 12 nucleotides line up with TRBD1. The CDR3 has 17 residues. Germline V CDR1 and CDR2: MNHEY, SMNVEV (reference sequence). V lost 4 bases to trimming and J lost 2 bases; unmatched junction nucleotides: 8. CDR3 in DNA: TGTGCCAGCAGTTACTCCGAGGGACAGGGGGCGAACTATGGCTACACCTTC. Its translation: CASSYSEGQGANYGYTF.

This clone was observed once. The J gene is TRBJ1-1, the V gene TRBV15; tentative D call: TRBD1 (5 bases). Germline V gives CDR1 LNHNV, CDR2 YYDKDF (reference sequence). The CDR3 is 17 residues long. Deletions cut 2 bases from V and 4 bases from J, with 20 bases between. DNA of the CDR3: TGTGCCACCAGCAGACGTAATAGCGGGGCCCGGGGCACTGAAGCTTTCTTT. Its protein is CATSRRNSGARGTEAFF.

The chain couples TRBV7-9 to TRBJ2-7; no clear D. The CDR3 runs to 14 residues. In germline, CDR1 is SEHNR, CDR2 FQNEAQ (reference sequence). Trimming shortened V by 1 base and J by 3 bases, and 10 bases separated the two germline ends. The CDR3 DNA reads as TGTGCCAGCAGCTTAGGCGGCAGAAGCTACGAGCAGTACTTC. Its protein product is CASSLGGRSYEQYF. Using reference TRBV7-9 and TRBJ2-7 for the parts outside the CDR3, the full variable domain is DTGVSQNPRHKITKRGQNVTFRCDPISEHNRLYWYRQTLGQGPEFLTYFQNEAQLEKSRLLSDRFSAERPKGSFSTLEIQRTEQGDSAMYLCASSLGGRSYEQYFGPGTRLTVT.

The chain carries TRBV6-5 and TRBJ1-1, with a possible D match to TRBD1 (6 bases). The CDR3 contains 15 residues. The germline gives CDR1 MNHEY, CDR2 SVGAGI. V lost 1 base to trimming and J lost 2 bases, with 11 bases between them. CDR3 sequence: CASSYLDRTNTEAFF. The CDR3 DNA follows: TGTGCCAGCAGTTACTTGGACAGAACAAACACTGAAGCTTTCTTT.

The chain is built from TRBV11-1 and TRBJ2-5, with D possibly being TRBD1 (5 bases). The CDR3 is 13 amino acids. V lost 7 bases and J lost 5, with 14 bases in between. Germline V gives CDR1 SGHAT, CDR2 FQDESV (reference sequence). The CDR3 DNA sequence: TGTGCCAGCACCTTCGTGGGGCGGGAGACCCAGTACTTC. It is translated as CASTFVGRETQYF.

The chain uses TRBV3-1 (or the pseudogene TRBV3-2) and TRBJ2-1; 13 nucleotides line up with TRBD2. The CDR3 contains 16 residues. Per the germline V gene, CDR1 is LGHDT and CDR2 is YNNKEL (reference sequence). Trimming at V came to 4 bases and at J to 4 bases, leaving 4 bases not matched to a gene. The CDR3 loop reads CASSRQGLAGYNEQFF. The CDR3 DNA follows: TGTGCCAGCAGCCGCCAGGGACTAGCGGGATACAATGAGCAGTTCTTC.

The chain uses TRBV30 and TRBJ2-7, with 7 positions matching TRBD1. Germline V gene sequence: CDR1 GTSNPN, CDR2 SVGIG (reference sequence). This CDR3 contains 15 residues. V was clipped by 0 bases and J by 2 bases; unmatched bases: 7. The CDR3 reads CAWSVGTAIPYEQYF. The CDR3 nucleotides are TGTGCCTGGAGTGTCGGGACAGCCATTCCCTACGAGCAGTACTTC.

The genes are TRBV19 and TRBJ1-3, with D unclear. V shed 0 bases and J shed 4 bases, with 7 bases lying between them. The CDR3 is made up of 14 amino acids. Germline lookup yields CDR1 LNHDA and CDR2 SQIVND (reference sequence). This CDR3 is CASSIDVIGNTIYF. In nucleotides, the CDR3 is TGTGCCAGTAGTATAGATGTAATCGGAAACACCATATATTTT.

The chain employs TRBV21-1 and TRBJ2-1; the D call in the table, TRBD1, was not verified against the DNA. TRBV21-1 is assigned pseudogene status. CDR3 length: 16 amino acids. This CDR3 reads CASSKFPDRACGAKFF. The CDR3 DNA reads as TGTGCCAGCAGCAAATTCCCGGACAGGGCGTGCGGGGCCAAGTTCTTC.

A single count supports this clone. The gene calls are TRBV11-2 and TRBJ1-6, with a tentative D call TRBD1 (6 bases). Germline V gene data show CDR1 as SGHAT and CDR2 as FQNNGV. This CDR3 is built from 14 residues. Deletions cut 7 bases from V and 7 bases from J, with 14 bases between. The CDR3 region has the DNA TGTGCCAGCACCCGGACAGCTCGGAATTCACCCCTCCACTTT. Translation gives CASTRTARNSPLHF.

The chain joins TRBV2 to TRBJ2-5; D unresolved. Germline assignment: CDR1 SNHLY and CDR2 FYNNEI. The CDR3 totals 11 residues. V dropped 6 bases and J dropped 0 bases, with 2 bases sitting between them. In DNA, the CDR3 is TGTGCCAGCAGCTACCAAGAGACCCAGTACTTC. Translating it yields CASSYQETQYF.

The V and J genes are TRBV4-2 and TRBJ1-3; 8 nucleotides line up with TRBD1. Unmatched junction bases numbered 4, after V lost 5 bases and J lost 4 bases. The CDR3 is 14 amino acids. The germline gives CDR1 LGHNA, CDR2 YNFKEQ. The CDR3: CASSVTGEGNTIYF. The CDR3 DNA sequence: TGTGCCAGCAGCGTGACAGGGGAGGGAAACACCATATATTTT.

CDR3 DNA sequence: TGTGCCAGCAGCTCCAGACCGGACAGGGAAGCCTACGAGCAGTACTTC. Protein product: CASSSRPDREAYEQYF. The V and J genes are TRBV7-6 and TRBJ2-7, with 8 bases fitting TRBD1. Germline values: CDR1 SGHVS, CDR2 FNYEAQ. The CDR3 consists of 16 residues. The V gene end was trimmed by 4 bases and the J gene end by 2 bases; junction bases not matched to a gene: 10.

The CDR3 coding sequence is TGTGCCAGCAGCCTAAGGGACACCAATCAGCCCCAGCATTTT. Translation: CASSLRDTNQPQHF. This chain uses TRBV7-8 with TRBJ1-5; D perhaps matches TRBD1 (6 bases). Germline CDR1 and CDR2: SGHVS and FQNEAQ. The CDR3 loop spans 14 amino acids. The V and J ends lost 5 bases and 3 bases respectively, with 11 bases between them.

This clone was observed a handful of times. This chain uses TRBV4-2 with TRBJ2-3, with D maybe TRBD1 (6 bases). The CDR3 runs to 15 residues. The V end lost 1 base, the J end lost 4 bases, and 12 bases lay between the germline ends. Germline V gene lookup returns CDR1 LGHNA and CDR2 YNFKEQ. The CDR3 loop is CASSQGDAGADTQYF. As DNA, the CDR3 is TGTGCCAGCAGCCAAGGTGACGCAGGGGCAGATACGCAGTATTTT.

V gene TRBV14 combines with J gene TRBJ2-1; no clear D. Trimming left V 4 bases short and J 0 bases short, with 19 bases between. The CDR3 is made up of 18 amino acids. Germline assignment: CDR1 SGHDN and CDR2 FVKESK. In DNA form, the CDR3 reads TGTGCCAGCAGCCTTTCGGAATTCGGGTATCCCTCCTACAATGAGCAGTTCTTC. Its protein product is CASSLSEFGYPSYNEQFF.

As concerns this clone: Other DNA sequences in the sample encode the same CDR3. The chain links TRBV6-5 to TRBJ1-2; TRBD1 might be the D (5 bases). CDR1 and CDR2 from the germline V gene are MNHEY and SVGAGI. This CDR3 is built from 14 residues. V was shortened by 2 bases and J by 4 bases, with 11 bases between the two germline ends. The CDR3 DNA follows: TGTGCCAGCAGTTACACTGACAGTATCTATGGCTACACCTTC. It encodes CASSYTDSIYGYTF.

The gene calls are TRBV7-9 and TRBJ1-5; 9 positions match TRBD1. The CDR3 is 15 amino acids. The germline CDR1 and CDR2 sequences are SEHNR and FQNEAQ (reference sequence). The V gene end was trimmed by 1 base and the J gene end by 6 bases; junction bases not matched to a gene: 4. For the CDR3, the DNA is TGTGCCAGCAGCTTAGATGGGACAGGGAGTCAGCCCCAGCATTTT. It is translated as CASSLDGTGSQPQHF.

This clone occurred once. The chain combines TRBV14 with TRBJ2-1; TRBD2 might be the D (6 bases). There are 13 residues in the CDR3. The V gene's germline CDR1 is SGHDN and CDR2 FVKESK. Trimming shortened V by 4 bases and J by 9 bases, and 13 bases separated the two germline ends. CDR3 in DNA: TGTGCCAGCAGCCGTAATAAGGAGGGTGAGCAGTTCTTC. This gives the protein CASSRNKEGEQFF.

The chain couples TRBV28 to TRBJ2-7; 8 nucleotides align to TRBD1. The length of the CDR3 is 16 residues. J gave up 3 bases and V 6 bases, and 13 bases lay outside the gene matches. Germline V gives CDR1 MDHEN, CDR2 SYDVKM. CDR3 in DNA: TGTGCCAGCAGCAAACCTGGACAGGGTAACTTCTACGAGCAGTACTTC. Residues: CASSKPGQGNFYEQYF. Looking up the rest from reference TRBV28 and TRBJ2-7 gives the full variable domain: DVKVTQSSRYLVKRTGEKVFLECVQDMDHENMFWYRQDPGLGLRLIYFSYDVKMKEKGDIPEGYSVSREKKERFSLILESASTNQTSMYLCASSKPGQGNFYEQYFGPGTRLTVT.

The chain employs TRBV5-4 and TRBJ2-7, with D tentatively TRBD1 (6 bases). V was cut by 2 bases and J by 2 bases, with 8 bases left in between. Germline loops: CDR1 SGHNT, CDR2 YYREEE (reference sequence). This CDR3 region has 13 residues. CDR3 nucleotide sequence: TGTGCCAGCAGCTTACAGGGAACCTACGAGCAGTACTTC. Translation gives CASSLQGTYEQYF. The complete variable domain, with remaining parts taken from reference TRBV5-4 and TRBJ2-7, reads ETGVTQSPTHLIKTRGQQVTLRCSSQSGHNTVSWYQQALGQGPQFIFQYYREEENGRGNFPPRFSGLQFPNYSSELNVNALELDDSALYLCASSLQGTYEQYFGPGTRLTVT.

CDR3 bases: TGCGCCAGCAGCTGGGGGACAGCCCGAGCGGTAGAGCAGTACTTC. This sequence encodes CASSWGTARAVEQYF. J is TRBJ2-7 and V is TRBV5-1; the match to TRBD1 covers 7 bases. Trimming cost V 3 bases and J 7 bases; bases outside gene matches: 13. The CDR3 is 15 residues long. Germline CDR1 SGHRS, CDR2 YFSETQ. Together with reference TRBV5-1 and TRBJ2-7, the CDR3 gives the full variable domain: KAGVTQTPRYLIKTRGQQVTLSCSPISGHRSVSWYQQTPGQGLQFLFEYFSETQRNKGNFPGRFSGRQFSNSRSEMNVSTLELGDSALYLCASSWGTARAVEQYFGPGTRLTVT.